This T cell receptor beta chain was sequenced in a study of blood T cell repertoires in COVID-19 (dated by TCRdb to the early 2020s). About the full investigation: The collaborator samples originated in the United States, Italy and Spain and spanned the acute and convalescent phases of COVID-19. The repertoires were released in a freely available public database intended as a resource for research on the immune response to SARS-CoV-2. The samples were drawn from the first 160 participants of the ongoing ImmuneRACE study and from 1,254 subjects provided by 6 global collaborators. Deeply sampled blood TCRbeta repertoires from subjects exposed to, actively infected with, or recovered from COVID-19 were included in the dataset. The prospective study material was composed of cDNA or gDNA derived from T cells, B-cell-depleted T cells, or PBMCs. The sample metadata nearly always contained a de-identified subject ID, COVID-19 status, age in years and sex. Where HLA class I and class II types were available, the types were taken from metadata supplied by the sample provider, not from assay-based typing.

General study outcomes and caveats: Clinical and demographic metadata were provided uncurated, with the amount varying by source and participant.

The immunoSEQ Assay, a bias-controlled multiplex PCR, was used to amplify TCRbeta CDR3 regions from genomic DNA. The study's processing was this. Within the assay, amplification of reference gene primers was used to estimate how many nucleated cells each sample contained. To quantify the absolute abundance of each unique TCRbeta CDR3 rearrangement, sequence reads were collapsed and filtered. For each sample, productive Simpson clonality was calculated by taking the square root of Simpson's diversity index across productive rearrangements. TCRdb's version of the immuneACCESS table is confined to in-frame rearrangements and falls short of the full clone set. An unresolved V gene accounts for under half of the shortfall where checked; the remainder is of unknown origin. The V and J calls and the clone size are those of that table, but D and trimming were determined from the DNA. For this sample the table gives around 15,000 clones, of which under 95% were detected only once. The ten biggest clones cover more than 4% of the sample.

Collaborating institutions collected whole blood in K2EDTA tubes following their own protocols. For TCRbeta analysis, collaborators shipped samples as frozen whole blood, isolated PBMCs, or DNA extracted from either of those sample types. This clone was recorded once. This receptor's antigen is unknown. Per-base quality was not reported, and no clone a single base away is much larger than it. Trimming at the junction amounts to 3 bases on V and 9 bases on J, and the germline ends lie 6 bases apart. Via the germline V gene, CDR1 is SGHAT and CDR2 FQNNGV. Reading from cysteine to phenylalanine, the CDR3 counts 12 amino acids. This entry keeps only the CDR3 DNA: 36 bases, framed from base 1.

The clonotype was recovered from a man aged 55 to 69 with active COVID-19. The sample consisted of peripheral blood. The chain links TRBV11-2 with TRBJ1-6, with no reliable assignment of the D segment. The CDR3 loop reads CASSLVGSPLHF. The sequenced DNA is TGTGCCAGCAGCTTGGTCGGTTCACCCCTCCACTTT.